This TCR beta chain was identified during a study of blood T cells in healthy people across ages (dated by TCRdb to between 2014 and 2016). Regarding the complete study: In model experiments, template switching captured roughly one uniquely barcoded TCR beta cDNA molecule for every two T cells. To avoid experimental bias, donors of different ages were randomly spread across the sequencing lanes. The study analyzed two additional independent replicas of 1 million unique cDNA reads from the same blood draw for two donors, one aged 18 to 29 and one aged 80 or older. The donors were divided into four age groups: young (average roughly 17 years), middle-aged (roughly 40), aged (62) and long-lived (82). Age-related changes in TCR beta repertoire diversity were measured in the study by deep sequencing normalized with unique cDNA molecular identifiers.

There are a few counts of this clonotype. Which antigen it targets is not known. The input lacks base qualities; no much larger clone sits a single base away. What the authors observed across the whole study: Donor CMV infection status was unknown, potentially confounding age-related changes in expanded clonotypes. Estimates of total diversity from one million sequenced T cells were regarded as lower bounds and underestimates. Observed TCR beta diversity correlated strongly with the percentage of naive T cells measured by flow cytometry. Compared with the aged group, more naive CD4+ T cells, fewer expanded clones and increased TCR diversity were shown by the long-lived group, suggesting age selection. Because profiling used bulk unsorted PBMCs, naive and antigen-experienced compartments could not be compared conclusively. Observed TCR beta diversity per million T cells fell roughly linearly with age, and a significant reduction was already apparent by age roughly 40.

Donors were approximately 42 systemically healthy Caucasian individuals from Russia aged roughly 6 to 100 years. Ten milliliters of peripheral blood were drawn from each donor into EDTA-treated Vacutainer tubes. Ficoll-Paque density-gradient centrifugation was used to isolate PBMCs, with at least 6.5 million per sample. Trizol reagent was used to extract total RNA from the PBMCs, yielding at least 6 micrograms per sample. For every donor, an aliquot of PBMCs went through flow cytometry to measure the percentages of naive CD45RAhigh/CD27high T cells. The junction shows trimming of 3 bases on V and 7 bases on J, plus 7 bases between the germline ends. Its CDR3 holds 13 amino acids, cysteine through phenylalanine. Only CDR3 DNA remains: 39 bases, in frame from the first base. CDR1 and CDR2 are read off the germline V gene as MGHDK and SYGVNS. The method was 5' RACE. The instrument given in TCRdb is Illumina HiSeq 2500. A second PCR of roughly 7 to 11 cycles was performed with a sample-barcoded 5' primer and a J-beta primer mix. A unique molecular identifier was introduced onto each TCR beta cDNA molecule by a template-switch 5' adaptor carrying 12 random nucleotides. Each sample yielded at least 3 million CDR3-containing paired-end reads. The Mint cDNA synthesis kit, primed by a TRBC-specific oligonucleotide, was used to synthesize first-strand cDNA from all RNA. Following uracil-DNA glycosylase treatment, all cDNA underwent a first 18-cycle PCR with the universal primers M1SS and BC2_uni_R. The original pipeline was this. For normalization, 1 million high-quality reads, each with a distinct molecular identifier, were randomly selected from each sample. Reads with shared molecular identifiers were discarded instead of being binned into consensus sequences. CDR3 identification, clonotype clustering and error correction used MiTCR with a Q25 quality threshold and the strictest error-elimination algorithm. Lower-bound total TCR beta diversity was estimated with a nonparametric unseen species model using Euler transformation. TCRdb trimmed public reads at Q25 via fastp, called clones via MiXCR and kept in-frame beta chains. Identical CDR3 protein sequences are pooled into one entry, listed with their most common genes and DNA. TCRdb's processing, not the authors', yielded these V and J calls. This sample holds some 1.5 million distinct CDR3 sequences; approximately 42% were observed only once. Over 3.5% of the sample is in the top ten clones.

Material for sequencing was blood. This TCR was recovered from a woman younger than 35 in good health. The V and J genes are TRBV25-1 and TRBJ1-6, with no confidently assigned D gene. The nucleotide sequence is TGTGCCAGCAGTGATCTTGGGAATTCACCCCTCCACTTT. It is translated as CASSDLGNSPLHF.